This TCR beta chain was retrieved from a study of spatial heterogeneity in lung cancer. This clonotype appeared a single time. A much larger clonotype is one base distant, so this may be a read error. This CDR3 spans 18 amino acids. The V gene's germline CDR1 is MNHEY and CDR2 SMNVEV (reference sequence). TCRdb re-analysed the 5' RACE reads in MiXCR, keeping a single row per CDR3 protein. The repertoire holds 40,000 to 45,000 distinct CDR3 sequences, with about an eighth as singletons. Specified time point: sample taken at primary tumor resection. Whole RNA was taken from tumor, nontumor lung or frozen PBMC; it was then sequenced unsorted.

This chain connects TRBV27 to TRBJ1-2; D possibly corresponds to TRBD1 (5 bases). The TCR sequence derives from a male donor with early-stage non-small cell lung cancer. The source material was PBMCs, sampled at surgery. This CDR3 reads CASSNPPAGSSTNYDYTF. CDR3 bases: TGTGCCAGCAGTAACCCCCCGGCAGGGTCTTCCACTAACTATGACTACACCTTC.